These 19 T cell receptor beta chains share one sample of origin, sequenced in a study of T cells in Graves' hyperthyroidism and ophthalmopathy. Amplification targeted TCR beta CDR3 regions from RNA transcripts. A set of HTBI primers served as the primers for a first-round RT-PCR of the TCR CDR3. TCRdb analysed the multiplex PCR reads with MiXCR anew, one entry per CDR3 protein. Of about 660,000 distinct CDR3 sequences detected, roughly 46% appear once; the ten largest clones hold less than 9%. Sequenced material: peripheral blood or thyroid tissue (not recorded which). These receptors were obtained from an adult man with Graves' disease, either hyperthyroidism or ophthalmopathy (not recorded which).

As for this clonotype: This clone may be a read error of a much larger clone one base away. The gene calls are TRBV7-9 and TRBJ1-2; TRBD1 might be the D (5 bases). Looked up from germline, CDR1 is SEHNR and CDR2 is FQNEAQ (reference sequence). With 5 bases removed from V and 4 bases from J, the gap between germline ends came to 14 bases. The CDR3 sequence is 14 residues long. The CDR3 reads CASSGGTDSYGYTF. The DNA of the CDR3 is TGTGCCAGCAGCGGGGGGACGGATAGCTATGGCTACACCTTC.

The J gene is TRBJ1-1, the V gene TRBV7-9, with TRBD1 matching over 11 bases. The J segment lost 1 base and the V segment lost 5 bases, leaving 9 bases of the junction unmatched. Germline CDR1 and CDR2: SEHNR and FQNEAQ (reference sequence). This CDR3 is built from 17 residues. The CDR3 DNA reads TGTGCCAGCAGCCCCATGAGGGACAGGGGGGGGAACACTGAAGCTTTCTTT. Translated: CASSPMRDRGGNTEAFF. The full variable domain, with the rest looked up from reference TRBV7-9 and TRBJ1-1, is DTGVSQNPRHKITKRGQNVTFRCDPISEHNRLYWYRQTLGQGPEFLTYFQNEAQLEKSRLLSDRFSAERPKGSFSTLEIQRTEQGDSAMYLCASSPMRDRGGNTEAFFGQGTRLTVV.

In this sample, this clonotype turned up many times. The CDR3 is CSAGPRNPYGYTF. As DNA, the CDR3 is TGCAGCGCCGGACCGAGAAACCCTTATGGCTACACCTTC. The rearrangement uses TRBV29-1 and TRBJ1-2; D is uncertain. The CDR3 totals 13 residues. Trimming took 7 bases from V and 5 from J, leaving 17 bases between them. Germline loops: CDR1 SQVTM, CDR2 ANQGSEA. Drawing the rest from reference TRBV29-1 and TRBJ1-2, the complete variable domain is SAVISQKPSRDICQRGTSLTIQCQVDSQVTMMFWYRQQPGQSLTLIATANQGSEATYESGFVIDKFPISRPNLTFSTLTVSNMSPEDSSIYLCSAGPRNPYGYTFGSGTRLTVV.

The rearrangement joins TRBV7-2 to TRBJ1-6; unclear D gene. The length of the CDR3 is 15 residues. Between the trimmed V and J ends, which lost 1 base and 6 bases, there was a span of 10 bases. Germline CDR1 reads SGHTA; CDR2 reads FQGNSA. As DNA, the CDR3 is TGTGCCAGCAGCTTAGAGGGCAGTCTTAATTCACCCCTCCACTTT. It translates to CASSLEGSLNSPLHF.

The gene calls are TRBV7-9 and TRBJ2-2; D remains unclear. The V and J ends lost 6 bases and 4 bases respectively, with 15 bases between them. The germline gives CDR1 SEHNR, CDR2 FQNEAQ (reference sequence). The CDR3 spans 15 residues. In DNA form, the CDR3 reads TGTGCCAGCAGTTACAGCCGGGCTCGCACCGGGGAGCTGTTTTTT. Amino acid sequence: CASSYSRARTGELFF.

The table lists this clonotype with a few counts. The J gene is TRBJ1-4, the V gene TRBV12-3 or TRBV12-4; TRBD1 is a possible D gene (5 bases). V gave up 4 bases and J gave up 11 bases, with 14 bases separating them. This CDR3 spans 13 amino acids. The CDR3 sequence: CASSSDGGDKLFF. The CDR3 DNA reads TGTGCCAGCAGTTCCGATGGGGGGGACAAACTGTTTTTT.

The chain couples TRBV2 to TRBJ2-5; D uncertain. The CDR3 is 12 amino acids. The V gene lost 6 bases and the J gene lost 1 base, with 6 bases spanning the gap. Germline V gene sequence: CDR1 SNHLY, CDR2 FYNNEI. CDR3 sequence reads: CASSRVQETQYF. The DNA of the CDR3 is TGTGCCAGCAGCCGCGTCCAAGAGACCCAGTACTTC.

V is TRBV2 and J is TRBJ1-1; 9 bases are a match to TRBD1. J was trimmed by 7 bases and V by 5 bases; bases with no gene match: 5. Germline-derived CDR1 and CDR2 are SNHLY and FYNNEI. CDR3 length: 13 amino acids. CDR3: CASSRQGVVEAFF. In nucleotides, the CDR3 is TGTGCCAGCAGTCGACAGGGGGTGGTTGAAGCTTTCTTT.

This clonotype appeared once. A much larger clone differs from this one at a single base, so this may be a read error. The V call is TRBV2, the J call TRBJ1-4, with D maybe TRBD1 (5 bases). The germline CDR1 and CDR2 sequences are SNHLY and FYNNEI. This CDR3 region has 15 residues. Trimming took off 7 bases at V and 7 bases at J, with 19 bases between the two ends. The CDR3 loop is CASNSPGLHSEKLFF. The CDR3 nucleotides are TGTGCCAGCAACTCCCCGGGACTGCACAGTGAAAAACTGTTTTTT.

Only one count was recorded for this clonotype. This rearrangement joins TRBV7-6 to TRBJ1-1; D perhaps matches TRBD1 (6 bases). Germline V gives CDR1 SGHVS, CDR2 FNYEAQ. The CDR3 has 16 residues. Trimming cost V 1 base and J 3 bases, with 15 bases left between them. Here the CDR3 reads CASSLGPYRVDTEAFF. CDR3 DNA sequence: TGTGCCAGCAGCTTAGGGCCATACAGGGTTGACACTGAAGCTTTCTTT.

The genes are TRBV6-5 and TRBJ1-3, with 8 bases that match TRBD1. This CDR3 is 17 amino acids long. Germline CDR1 reads MNHEY; CDR2 reads SVGAGI. The trim removed 5 bases at V and 7 bases at J, leaving 16 bases unmatched. For the CDR3, the DNA is TGTGCCAGCAGTGACGAAGGCCCCCGGACAGGGTTCAACACCATATATTTT. It translates to CASSDEGPRTGFNTIYF.

V is TRBV29-1 and J is TRBJ1-6, with 9 bases lining up with TRBD1. This CDR3 has 12 residues. J gave up 8 bases and V 6 bases, and 2 bases lay outside the gene matches. Germline values: CDR1 SQVTM, CDR2 ANQGSEA. The chain's CDR3 is CSVGTGHSPLHF. In DNA form, the CDR3 reads TGCAGCGTCGGGACAGGGCATTCACCCCTCCACTTT.

This chain joins TRBV2 and TRBJ1-5; 7 bases match TRBD1. Germline V gene sequence: CDR1 SNHLY, CDR2 FYNNEI. With V trimmed by 7 bases and J by 2 bases, 5 bases remained unmatched. This CDR3 contains 14 residues. CDR3 sequence reads: CASTGQAGNQPQHF. In nucleotides, the CDR3 is TGTGCCAGCACCGGACAGGCTGGCAATCAGCCCCAGCATTTT.

With respect to this clonotype: It is likely a read error, because the conserved phenylalanine at the end of the CDR3 is missing. For the CDR3, the DNA is TGTGCCAGCAGTTTCGGGGCAGGCTTGGGCACTGAAGCTTTCCTT. This translates into CASSFGAGLGTEAFL. The chain employs TRBV12-3 or TRBV12-4 and TRBJ1-1, with D possibly matching TRBD1 (5 bases). Trimming took off 3 bases at V and 4 bases at J, with 15 bases between the two ends. This CDR3 spans 15 amino acids.

CDR3 sequence reads: CASSSLKTSSYEQYF. The CDR3 DNA is TGTGCCAGCAGTTCCCTCAAAACTAGCTCCTACGAGCAGTACTTC. The rearrangement uses TRBV7-6 and TRBJ2-7; TRBD2 is a possible D gene (5 bases). In germline, CDR1 is SGHVS, CDR2 FNYEAQ. Trimming left V 6 bases short and J 0 bases short, with 15 bases between. This CDR3 has 15 residues.

V usage is TRBV6-1 and J usage is TRBJ1-1, with D possibly matching TRBD1 (5 bases). The CDR3 is made up of 12 amino acids. Trimming cost V 4 bases and J 11 bases, with 14 bases left between them. In germline, CDR1 is MNHNS, CDR2 SASEGT. This CDR3 is CASSGWAGTAFF. The CDR3 nucleotides read TGTGCCAGCAGTGGATGGGCAGGGACGGCTTTCTTT.

A word on this clonotype: Just one base apart from a much larger clone, this may be a read error. The chain has TRBV4-2 and TRBJ2-2; D uncertain. Germline-derived CDR1 and CDR2 are LGHNA and YNFKEQ. V was shortened by 5 bases and J by 4 bases, with 11 bases between the two germline ends. The CDR3 contains 14 residues. The CDR3 loop reads CASSFSASTGELFF. The CDR3 bases are TGTGCCAGCAGCTTTTCCGCGAGCACCGGGGAGCTGTTTTTT.

This clonotype showed up many times. This rearrangement joins TRBV2 to TRBJ1-1; no definite D call. This CDR3 spans 12 amino acids. Germline V CDR1 and CDR2: SNHLY, FYNNEI. The DNA for the CDR3 is TGTGCAACCAAGCTAAGCAGCGCTGAAGCTTTCTTT. It specifies CATKLSSAEAFF.

There are a few counts of this clonotype. The rearrangement joins TRBV20-1 to TRBJ1-6; D is possibly TRBD1 (5 bases). Germline CDR1 reads DFQATT; CDR2 reads SNEGSKA (reference sequence). This CDR3 has 17 amino acids. V was pared by 1 base and J by 1 base, with 14 bases between. The DNA of the CDR3 is TGCAGTGCTAGAGGAGGTAGAGGGGCTTCCTATAATTCACCCCTCCACTTT. It translates to CSARGGRGASYNSPLHF.